These T cell receptor beta chains were read from a single sample in a study of shared clonotypes between healthy human individuals. Assay used: immunoSEQ multiplex PCR; TCRdb lists only in-frame clones, some missing. This table has 1.5 million to 1.9 million clones, 95% to 99% appearing once. Sequencing was done on a sample of naive CD4+ T cells sorted from blood. The receptor source for this set is a young man in good health. Each CDR3 is given with its conserved first and last residue.

v_gene	CDR3aa
TRBV9	CASSVDGGERKLFF
TRBV18	CASSPEGTSGPGELFF
TRBV19	CASSGWWTGKDEQYF
TRBV7-3	CASSSQQRVAGELFF
TRBV28	CASSSPPGTGNSNQPQHF
TRBV5-4	CASSPEGSSYEQYF
TRBV10-2	CASNRDGLYSNQPQHF
TRBV2	CASGLGPYNEQFF
TRBV29-1	CSVYSGDRKAFF
TRBV19	CASSMGAGELFF
TRBV19	CASSISRSGNTIYF
TRBV7-8	CASSSRRDRVLDTQYF
TRBV7-6	CASSLVAGGSSYEQYF
TRBV7-3	CASSSPDRGKNIQYF
TRBV2	CASSEDLILGTQYF
TRBV28	CASSSHPKGYEQYF
TRBV7-9	CASSLKARLGTSTDTQYF
TRBV7-9	CASSIPAQGTNYGYTF
TRBV9	CASSMGDIRTYEQYF
TRBV27	CASSATRDRPNTGELFF
TRBV5-4	CASSLGTSVSYEQYF
TRBV2	CASSGDRGDSEKLFF
TRBV13	CASSSGTRRGDTIYF
TRBV11-2	CASSLLGFSYEQYF
TRBV7-2	CASRPGGGTGELFF
TRBV7-2	CASTRAGLGTGELFF